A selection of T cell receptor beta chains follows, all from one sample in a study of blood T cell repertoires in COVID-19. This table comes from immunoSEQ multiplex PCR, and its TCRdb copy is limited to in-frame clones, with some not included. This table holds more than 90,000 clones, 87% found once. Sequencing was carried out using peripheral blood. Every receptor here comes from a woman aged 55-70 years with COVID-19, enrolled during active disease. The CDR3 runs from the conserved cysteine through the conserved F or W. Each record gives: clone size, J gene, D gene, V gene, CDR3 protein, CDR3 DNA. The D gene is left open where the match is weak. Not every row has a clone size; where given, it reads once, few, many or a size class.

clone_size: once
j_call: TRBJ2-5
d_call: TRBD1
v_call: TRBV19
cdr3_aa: CASSRDRGGEETQYF
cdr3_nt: TGTGCCAGTAGCAGGGACAGGGGAGGGGAAGAGACCCAGTACTTC

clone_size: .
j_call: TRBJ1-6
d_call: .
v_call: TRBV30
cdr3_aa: CAWSVQYNSPLHF
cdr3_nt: TGTGCCTGGAGTGTCCAGTATAATTCACCCCTCCACTTT

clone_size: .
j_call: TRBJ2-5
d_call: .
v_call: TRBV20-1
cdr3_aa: CRAGETQYF
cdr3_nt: TGCAGAGCCGGGGAGACCCAGTACTTC

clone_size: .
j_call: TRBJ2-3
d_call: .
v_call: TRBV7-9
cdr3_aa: CASSSLKRDTQYF
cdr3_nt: TGTGCCAGCAGCTCCCTTAAGCGAGATACGCAGTATTTT

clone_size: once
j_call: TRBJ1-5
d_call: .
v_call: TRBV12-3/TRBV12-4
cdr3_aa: CASSLLAQPQHF
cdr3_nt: TGTGCCAGCAGTTTATTAGCTCAGCCCCAGCATTTT

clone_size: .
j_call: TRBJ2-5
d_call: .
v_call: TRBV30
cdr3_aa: CAWRSTSGTTYQETQYF
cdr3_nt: TGTGCCTGGAGATCGACCAGCGGAACTACCTACCAAGAGACCCAGTACTTC

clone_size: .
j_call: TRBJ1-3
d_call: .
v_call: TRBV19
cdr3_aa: CASQNGLGSGNTIYF
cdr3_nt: TGTGCCAGTCAAAACGGACTGGGCTCTGGAAACACCATATATTTT

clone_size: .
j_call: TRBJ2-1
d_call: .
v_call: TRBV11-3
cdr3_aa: CASSGRGGEQFF
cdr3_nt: TGTGCCAGCAGCGGAAGGGGGGGTGAGCAGTTCTTC

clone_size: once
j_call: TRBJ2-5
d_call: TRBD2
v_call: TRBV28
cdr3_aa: CASSRLWTSGGLKETQYF
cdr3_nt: TGTGCCAGCAGTCGCCTATGGACTAGCGGGGGATTAAAAGAGACCCAGTACTTC

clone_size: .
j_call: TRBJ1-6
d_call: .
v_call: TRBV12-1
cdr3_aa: CASSFNSEPLHF
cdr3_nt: TGTGCCAGCAGCTTTAATAGCGAACCCCTCCACTTT

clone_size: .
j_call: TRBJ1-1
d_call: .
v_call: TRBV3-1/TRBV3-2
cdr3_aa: CASSPRPGGGTEAFF
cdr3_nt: TGTGCCAGCAGCCCCCGCCCCGGGGGTGGCACTGAAGCTTTCTTT

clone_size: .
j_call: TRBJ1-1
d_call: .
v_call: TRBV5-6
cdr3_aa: CASSLSARLLTEAFF
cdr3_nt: TGTGCCAGCAGCTTGTCTGCCAGGCTCCTCACTGAAGCTTTCTTT